This T cell receptor beta chain was sequenced during a study of CXCR3-negative and CXCR3-positive naive CD8 T cells. Overall study results and limits: Whereas both naive subsets had comparably high diversity, memory CD8+ cells had much lower diversity.

Judged by frequency, this clonotype is medium-sized (0.01 to 0.1%). Antigen: not known. The method, 5' RACE with UMI labels, was used to prepare the TRB cDNA libraries. TCRdb re-analyzed the 5' RACE reads; it lists each CDR3 protein once, without DNA. This table lists about 5,000 distinct CDR3 sequences. Germline lookup yields CDR1 DFQATT and CDR2 SNEGSKA (reference sequence). The CDR3 totals 14 residues. This sequence originates from a human donor in good health. Some clones in this sample may be carry-over from other donors' samples. Sequenced sample: naive CXCR3- CD8+ T cells from blood. Subset noted: CD45RO-CCR7+CD27+CD95- naive CD8+ T cells lacking CXCR3 (TNR3-). The chain links TRBV20-1 to TRBJ2-7. This chain's CDR3 is CSARVRPIGDEQYF.